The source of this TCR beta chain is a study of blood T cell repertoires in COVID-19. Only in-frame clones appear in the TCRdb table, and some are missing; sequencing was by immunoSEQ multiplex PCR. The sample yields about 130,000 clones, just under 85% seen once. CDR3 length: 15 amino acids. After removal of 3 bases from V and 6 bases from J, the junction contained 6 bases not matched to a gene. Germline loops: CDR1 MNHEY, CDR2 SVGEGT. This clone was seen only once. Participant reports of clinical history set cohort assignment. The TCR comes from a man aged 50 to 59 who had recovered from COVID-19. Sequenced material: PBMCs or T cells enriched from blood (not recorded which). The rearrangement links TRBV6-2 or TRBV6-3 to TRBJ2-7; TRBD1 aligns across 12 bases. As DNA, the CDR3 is TGTGCCAGCAGTTATCCGGGACAGGGGGCGAGCGAGCAGTACTTC. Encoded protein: CASSYPGQGASEQYF.